This T cell receptor beta chain was sequenced in a study of PD-1 blockade in classical Hodgkin lymphoma. Study-wide results and limits: Newly diagnosed patients had baseline TCR diversity that was reportedly lower than that of healthy donors. Underlying causes for the observed repertoire differences were not defined, possibly disease activity or prior therapy.

A remark on this clone: The target antigen is unknown.

The assay was immunoSEQ multiplex PCR, and TCRdb's table has in-frame clones only and misses some. The sample shows around 30,000 clones, 80% to 95% of them seen only once. Time point: newly diagnosed, previously untreated cHL patient sample. The study compared against PBMCs from newly diagnosed, untreated classical Hodgkin lymphoma. This clonotype was obtained from a human donor with classical Hodgkin lymphoma. Sequences were obtained from peripheral blood mononuclear cells (PBMCs).

CDR3 in amino acids: CASSPRPWAGENEQYF. CDR3 bases: TGTGCCAGCAGCCCACGCCCGTGGGCAGGGGAAAACGAGCAGTACTTC. This sequence joins TRBV9 and TRBJ2-7; D is possibly TRBD1 (6 bases). V was trimmed by 4 bases and J by 5 bases, leaving 22 bases between them. Germline CDR1 reads SGDLS; CDR2 reads YYNGEE. The CDR3 is made up of 16 amino acids.